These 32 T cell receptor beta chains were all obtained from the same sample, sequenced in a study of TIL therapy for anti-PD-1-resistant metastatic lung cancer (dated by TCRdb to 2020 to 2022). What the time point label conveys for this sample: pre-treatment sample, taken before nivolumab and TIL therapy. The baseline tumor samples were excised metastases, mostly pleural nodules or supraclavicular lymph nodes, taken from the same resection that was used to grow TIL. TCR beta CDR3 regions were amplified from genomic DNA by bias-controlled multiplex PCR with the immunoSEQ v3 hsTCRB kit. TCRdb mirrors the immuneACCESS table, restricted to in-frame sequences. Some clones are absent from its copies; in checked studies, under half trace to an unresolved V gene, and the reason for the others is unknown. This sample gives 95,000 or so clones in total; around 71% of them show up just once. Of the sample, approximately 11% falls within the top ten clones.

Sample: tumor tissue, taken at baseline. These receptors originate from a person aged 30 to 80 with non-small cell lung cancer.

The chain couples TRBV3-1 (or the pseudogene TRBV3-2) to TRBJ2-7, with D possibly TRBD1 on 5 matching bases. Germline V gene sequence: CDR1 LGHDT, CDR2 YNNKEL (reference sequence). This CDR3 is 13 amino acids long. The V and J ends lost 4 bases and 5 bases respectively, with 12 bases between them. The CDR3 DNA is TGTGCCAGCAGCCGTAATTCAGGGCACGAGCAGTACTTC. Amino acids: CASSRNSGHEQYF.

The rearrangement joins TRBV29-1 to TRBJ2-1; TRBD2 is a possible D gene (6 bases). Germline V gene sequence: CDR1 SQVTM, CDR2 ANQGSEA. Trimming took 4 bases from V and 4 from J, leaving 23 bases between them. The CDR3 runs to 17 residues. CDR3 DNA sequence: TGCAGCGTTGTCCCATTCGGACTACCGGAACCGTACAATGAGCAGTTCTTC. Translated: CSVVPFGLPEPYNEQFF.

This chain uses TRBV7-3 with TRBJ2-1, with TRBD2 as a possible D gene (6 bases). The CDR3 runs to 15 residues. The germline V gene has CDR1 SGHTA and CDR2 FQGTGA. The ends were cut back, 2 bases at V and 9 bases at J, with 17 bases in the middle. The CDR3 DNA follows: TGTGCCAGCAGCTTAGGTTCTAGCGCCCAGGGTGAGCAGTTCTTC. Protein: CASSLGSSAQGEQFF. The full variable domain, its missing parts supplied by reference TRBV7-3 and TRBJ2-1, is GAGVSQTPSNKVTEKGKYVELRCDPISGHTALYWYRQSLGQGPEFLIYFQGTGAADDSGLPNDRFFAVRPEGSVSTLKIQRTERGDSAVYLCASSLGSSAQGEQFFGPGTRLTVL.

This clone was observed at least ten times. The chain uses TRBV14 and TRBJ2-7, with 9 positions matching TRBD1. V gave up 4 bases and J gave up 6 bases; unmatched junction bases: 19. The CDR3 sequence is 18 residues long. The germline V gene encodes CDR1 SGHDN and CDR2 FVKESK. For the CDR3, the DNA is TGTGCCAGCAGCCCACCCCCTCATCGGACAGGGGCTCCCTTCGAGCAGTACTTC. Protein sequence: CASSPPPHRTGAPFEQYF.

In DNA, the CDR3 is TGTGCCAGCAGCCCTGGATGGGGGAGAAAGTACTTC. It yields the protein CASSPGWGRKYF. This chain joins TRBV7-3 and TRBJ2-7; D may be TRBD1 or TRBD2 (5 bases each). Germline V gene data show CDR1 as SGHTA and CDR2 as FQGTGA. This CDR3 comprises 12 residues. V lost 5 bases to trimming and J lost 11 bases, with 16 bases between them.

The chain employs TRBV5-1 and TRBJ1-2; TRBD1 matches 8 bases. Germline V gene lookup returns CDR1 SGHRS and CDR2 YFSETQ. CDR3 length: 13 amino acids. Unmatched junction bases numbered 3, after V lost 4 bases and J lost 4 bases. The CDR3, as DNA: TGCGCCAGCAGCGGACAGGGTGCCTATGGCTACACCTTC. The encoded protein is CASSGQGAYGYTF.

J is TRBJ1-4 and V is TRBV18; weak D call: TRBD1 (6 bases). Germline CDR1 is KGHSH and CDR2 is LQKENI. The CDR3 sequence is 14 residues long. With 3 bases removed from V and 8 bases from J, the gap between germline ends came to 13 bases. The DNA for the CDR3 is TGTGCCAGCTCACCTGGGGGGCTGGACGAAAAACTGTTTTTT. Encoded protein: CASSPGGLDEKLFF.

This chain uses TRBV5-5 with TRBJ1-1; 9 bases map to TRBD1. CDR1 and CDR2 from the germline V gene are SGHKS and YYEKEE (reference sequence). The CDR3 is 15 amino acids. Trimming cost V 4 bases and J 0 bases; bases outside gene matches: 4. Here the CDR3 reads CASSPGQGMNTEAFF. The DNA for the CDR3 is TGTGCCAGCAGCCCCGGACAGGGGATGAACACTGAAGCTTTCTTT.

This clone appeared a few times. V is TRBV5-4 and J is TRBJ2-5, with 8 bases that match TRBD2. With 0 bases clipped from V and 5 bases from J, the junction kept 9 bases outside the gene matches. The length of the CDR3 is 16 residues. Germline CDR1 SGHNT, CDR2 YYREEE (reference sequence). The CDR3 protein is CASSLAGRTSHETQYF. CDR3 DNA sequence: TGTGCCAGCAGCTTGGCAGGAAGGACTAGCCACGAGACCCAGTACTTC.

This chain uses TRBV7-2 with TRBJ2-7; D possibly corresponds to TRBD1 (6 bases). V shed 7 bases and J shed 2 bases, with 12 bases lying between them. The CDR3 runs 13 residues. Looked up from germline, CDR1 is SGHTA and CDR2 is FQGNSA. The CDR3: CASNPGQTYEQYF. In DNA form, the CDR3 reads TGTGCCAGCAACCCGGGACAAACCTACGAGCAGTACTTC. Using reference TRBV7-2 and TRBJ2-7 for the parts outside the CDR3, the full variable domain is GAGVSQSPSNKVTEKGKDVELRCDPISGHTALYWYRQSLGQGLEFLIYFQGNSAPDKSGLPSDRFSAERTGGSVSTLTIQRTQQEDSAVYLCASNPGQTYEQYFGPGTRLTVT.

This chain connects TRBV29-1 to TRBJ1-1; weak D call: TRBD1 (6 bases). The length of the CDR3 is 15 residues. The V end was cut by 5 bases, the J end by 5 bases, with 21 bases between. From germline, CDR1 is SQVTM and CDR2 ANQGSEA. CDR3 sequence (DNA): TGCAGCGTTTCTGGACCCGGGACATTTGGGACTGAAGCTTTCTTT. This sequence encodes CSVSGPGTFGTEAFF.

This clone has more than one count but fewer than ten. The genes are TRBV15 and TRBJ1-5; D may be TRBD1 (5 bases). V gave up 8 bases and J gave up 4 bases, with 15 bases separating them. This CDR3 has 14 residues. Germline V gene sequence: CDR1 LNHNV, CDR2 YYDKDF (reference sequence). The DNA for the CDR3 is TGTGCCACCCGCTTGGGAGGGACTAATCAGCCCCAGCATTTT. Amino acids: CATRLGGTNQPQHF.

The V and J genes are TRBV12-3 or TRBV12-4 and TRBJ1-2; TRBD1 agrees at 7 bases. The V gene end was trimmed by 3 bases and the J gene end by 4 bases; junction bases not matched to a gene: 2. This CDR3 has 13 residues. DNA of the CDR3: TGTGCCAGCAGTTTGGGACAGATCTATGGCTACACCTTC. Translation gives CASSLGQIYGYTF.

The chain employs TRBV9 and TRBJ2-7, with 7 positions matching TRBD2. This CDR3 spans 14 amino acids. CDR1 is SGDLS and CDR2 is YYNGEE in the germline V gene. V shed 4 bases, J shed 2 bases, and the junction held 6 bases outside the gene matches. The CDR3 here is CASSPSGTTYEQYF. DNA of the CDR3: TGTGCCAGCAGCCCATCCGGGACTACCTACGAGCAGTACTTC.

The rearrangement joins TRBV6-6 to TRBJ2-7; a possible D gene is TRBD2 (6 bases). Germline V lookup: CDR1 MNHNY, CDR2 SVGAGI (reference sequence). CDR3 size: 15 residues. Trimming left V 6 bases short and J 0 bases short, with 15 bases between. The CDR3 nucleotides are TGTGCCAGCAGAATAGCGGAGGGTAGCTCCTACGAGCAGTACTTC. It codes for CASRIAEGSSYEQYF.

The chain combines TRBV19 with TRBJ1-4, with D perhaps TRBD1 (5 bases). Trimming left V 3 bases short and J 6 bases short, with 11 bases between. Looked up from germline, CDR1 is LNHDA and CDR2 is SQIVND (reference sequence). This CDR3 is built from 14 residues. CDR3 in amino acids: CASSMLGVDEKLFF. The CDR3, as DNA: TGTGCCAGTAGTATGTTGGGGGTTGATGAAAAACTGTTTTTT.

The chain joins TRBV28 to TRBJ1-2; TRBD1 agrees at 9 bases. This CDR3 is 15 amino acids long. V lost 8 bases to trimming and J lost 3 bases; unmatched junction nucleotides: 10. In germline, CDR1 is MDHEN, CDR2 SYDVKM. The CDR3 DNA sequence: TGTGCCAGCGGGTATTGGGACAGGGACTACTATGGCTACACCTTC. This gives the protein CASGYWDRDYYGYTF.

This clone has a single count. The CDR3 sequence is CASSHRTAIAGGSSYEQYF. The CDR3 DNA sequence: TGCGCCAGCAGCCACAGGACAGCCATAGCGGGAGGGAGCTCCTACGAGCAGTACTTC. The rearrangement joins TRBV5-1 to TRBJ2-7; 11 bases fit TRBD2. Per germline, CDR1 SGHRS and CDR2 YFSETQ. Trimming took 4 bases from V and 0 from J; bases not matched to a gene: 15. The CDR3 extends over 19 amino acids.

The CDR3 loop reads CASPGGQGAIDTQYF. In DNA, the CDR3 is TGTGCCAGCCCCGGGGGACAGGGGGCGATAGATACGCAGTATTTT. This chain joins TRBV6-5 and TRBJ2-3; 12 bases are a match to TRBD1. CDR1 is MNHEY and CDR2 is SVGAGI in the germline V gene. V lost 8 bases and J lost 5; bases outside the gene matches: 8. The CDR3 is 15 residues long.

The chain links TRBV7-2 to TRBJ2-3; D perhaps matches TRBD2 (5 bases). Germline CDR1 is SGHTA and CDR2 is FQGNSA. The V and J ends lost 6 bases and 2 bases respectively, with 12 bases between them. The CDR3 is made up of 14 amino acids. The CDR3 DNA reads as TGTGCCAGCAGTAGCGCGCTTCACACAGATACGCAGTATTTT. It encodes CASSSALHTDTQYF.

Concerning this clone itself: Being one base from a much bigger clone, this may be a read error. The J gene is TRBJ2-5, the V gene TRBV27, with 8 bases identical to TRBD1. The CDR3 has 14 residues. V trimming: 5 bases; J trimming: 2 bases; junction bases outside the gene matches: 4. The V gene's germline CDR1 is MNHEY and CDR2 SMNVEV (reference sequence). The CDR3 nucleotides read TGTGCCAGCAGTCTCAACAGGGGGCAAGAGACCCAGTACTTC. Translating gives CASSLNRGQETQYF.

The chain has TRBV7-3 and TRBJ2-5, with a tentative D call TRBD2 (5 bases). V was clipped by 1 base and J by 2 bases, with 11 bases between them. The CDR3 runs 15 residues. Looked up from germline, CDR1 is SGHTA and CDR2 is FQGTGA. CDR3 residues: CASSLNSGNQETQYF. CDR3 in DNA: TGTGCCAGCAGCTTAAATTCGGGGAATCAAGAGACCCAGTACTTC.

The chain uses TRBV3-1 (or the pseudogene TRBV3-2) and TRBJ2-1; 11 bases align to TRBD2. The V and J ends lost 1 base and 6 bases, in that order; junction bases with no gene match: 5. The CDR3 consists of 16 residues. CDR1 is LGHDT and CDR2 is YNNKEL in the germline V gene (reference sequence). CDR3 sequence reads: CASSQGRLAGGNEQFF. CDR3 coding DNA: TGTGCCAGCAGCCAAGGTCGTCTAGCGGGGGGCAATGAGCAGTTCTTC.

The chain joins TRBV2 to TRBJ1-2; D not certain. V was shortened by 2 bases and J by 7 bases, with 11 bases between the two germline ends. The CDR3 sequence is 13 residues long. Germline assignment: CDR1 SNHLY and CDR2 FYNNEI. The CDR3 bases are TGTGCCAGCAGTGAACCGGTCTCGGGTGGCTACACCTTC. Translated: CASSEPVSGGYTF. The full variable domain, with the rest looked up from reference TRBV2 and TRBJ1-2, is EPEVTQTPSHQVTQMGQEVILRCVPISNHLYFYWYRQILGQKVEFLVSFYNNEISEKSEIFDDQFSVERPDGSNFTLKIRSTKLEDSAMYFCASSEPVSGGYTFGSGTRLTVV.

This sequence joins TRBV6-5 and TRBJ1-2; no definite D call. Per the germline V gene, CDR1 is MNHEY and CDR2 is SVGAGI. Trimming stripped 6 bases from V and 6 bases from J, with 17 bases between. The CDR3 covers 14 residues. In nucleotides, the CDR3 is TGTGCCAGCAGGACCCGAGGAGGAGTAGATGGCTACACCTTC. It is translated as CASRTRGGVDGYTF.

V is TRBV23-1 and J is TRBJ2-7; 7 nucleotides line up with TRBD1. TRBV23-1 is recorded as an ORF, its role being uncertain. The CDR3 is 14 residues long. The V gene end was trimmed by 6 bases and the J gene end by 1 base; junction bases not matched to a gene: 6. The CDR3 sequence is CASSLGDSSYEQYF. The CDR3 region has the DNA TGCGCCAGCAGCCTTGGGGACAGTTCCTACGAGCAGTACTTC.

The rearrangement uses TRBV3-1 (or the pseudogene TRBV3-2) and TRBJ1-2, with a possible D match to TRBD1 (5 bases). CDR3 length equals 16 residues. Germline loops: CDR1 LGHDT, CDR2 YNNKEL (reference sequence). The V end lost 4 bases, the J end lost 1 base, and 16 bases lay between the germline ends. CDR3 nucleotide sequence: TGTGCCAGCAGCCGAGGATTAGGGGTTGGTAACTATGGCTACACCTTC. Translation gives CASSRGLGVGNYGYTF.

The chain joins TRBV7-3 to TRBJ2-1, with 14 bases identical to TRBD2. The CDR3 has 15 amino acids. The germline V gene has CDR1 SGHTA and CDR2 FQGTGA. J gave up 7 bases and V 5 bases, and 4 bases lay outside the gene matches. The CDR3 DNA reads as TGTGCCAGCAGCGCCGGGACTAGCGGGGGAAATGAGCAGTTCTTC. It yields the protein CASSAGTSGGNEQFF. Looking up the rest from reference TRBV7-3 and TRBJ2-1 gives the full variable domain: GAGVSQTPSNKVTEKGKYVELRCDPISGHTALYWYRQSLGQGPEFLIYFQGTGAADDSGLPNDRFFAVRPEGSVSTLKIQRTERGDSAVYLCASSAGTSGGNEQFFGPGTRLTVL.

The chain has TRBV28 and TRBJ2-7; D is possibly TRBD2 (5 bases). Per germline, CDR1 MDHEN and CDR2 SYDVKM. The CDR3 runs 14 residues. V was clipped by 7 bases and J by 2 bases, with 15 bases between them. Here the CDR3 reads CASTSGRRTYEQYF. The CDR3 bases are TGTGCCAGCACTTCGGGGAGAAGGACCTACGAGCAGTACTTC.

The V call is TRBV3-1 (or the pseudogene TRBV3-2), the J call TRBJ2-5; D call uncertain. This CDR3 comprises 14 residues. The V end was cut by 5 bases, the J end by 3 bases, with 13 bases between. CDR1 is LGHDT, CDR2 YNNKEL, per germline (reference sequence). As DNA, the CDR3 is TGTGCCAGCAGCACTCCGGACGGAAAAGAGACCCAGTACTTC. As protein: CASSTPDGKETQYF.

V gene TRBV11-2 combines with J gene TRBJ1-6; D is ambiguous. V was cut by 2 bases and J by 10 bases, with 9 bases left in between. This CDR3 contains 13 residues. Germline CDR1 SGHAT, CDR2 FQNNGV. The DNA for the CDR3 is TGTGCCAGCAGCTTAATCGACGGATCACCCCTCCACTTT. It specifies CASSLIDGSPLHF.

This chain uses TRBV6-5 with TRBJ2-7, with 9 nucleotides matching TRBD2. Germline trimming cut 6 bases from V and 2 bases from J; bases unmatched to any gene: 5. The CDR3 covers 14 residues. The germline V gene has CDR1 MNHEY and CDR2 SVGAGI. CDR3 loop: CASRRLAATYEQYF. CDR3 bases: TGTGCCAGCAGGAGACTAGCGGCGACCTACGAGCAGTACTTC.